This T cell receptor (beta chain) was obtained from a study of regulatory T cells in long-lasting Graves disease. Study-wide results and limits: Persistent Graves' patients showed less TCR diversity than newly diagnosed ones. Persistent disease samples used TRBV28, TRBJ1-2 and TRBJ2-5 preferentially.

Time point in this sample: persistent/refractory GD, antithyroid drugs over 5 years with positive TRAb. Generation of the TCR library employed RNA extracted from PBMCs. Arm-PCR of CDR3 regions and iRepertoire HTBI primers were used to build TCR beta libraries. Via MiXCR, TCRdb re-called the multiplex PCR reads, giving one row per CDR3 protein. Among 650,000 to 850,000 distinct CDR3 sequences listed, 25% to 35% were seen once. CDR3 length: 15 residues. Trimming removed 0 bases from V and 5 bases from J; junction bases left unmatched: 6. The germline V gene encodes CDR1 SGDLS and CDR2 YYNGEE. This clonotype has a handful of counts. No antigen is known for it.

The sample was peripheral blood mononuclear cells (PBMCs), taken when the disease was refractory, from a patient treated with antithyroid drugs. This chain uses TRBV9 with TRBJ2-7; 9 bases are a match to TRBD2. The TCR sequence derives from a female donor with Graves disease. DNA for the CDR3: TGTGCCAGCAGCGTAGTAGGTAGCGGGAGCCACGAGCAGTACTTC. Encoded protein: CASSVVGSGSHEQYF.